Below are 3 T cell receptor beta chains sequenced from a single sample in a study of cytotoxic CD8 clonotypes in ibrutinib-treated CLL. The protocol was immunoSEQ multiplex PCR, while the TCRdb copy is restricted to in-frame clones and leaves out a portion. The table lists about 140,000 clones, 70% to 85% of them singletons, with around 30% in the top ten. The sequenced sample was PBMCs, obtained after 12 months of ibrutinib treatment. The receptors were sampled from a human donor with chronic lymphocytic leukemia.

This sequence joins TRBV28 and TRBJ1-2, with 11 bases fitting TRBD1. V was pared by 7 bases and J by 0 bases, with 10 bases of the junction left unmatched. The germline gives CDR1 MDHEN, CDR2 SYDVKM. The CDR3 runs to 17 residues. DNA for the CDR3: TGTGCCAGCACGAGGGGACAGGGGGTTTTAGCTAACTATGGCTACACCTTC. Amino acids: CASTRGQGVLANYGYTF.

This sequence joins TRBV5-8 and TRBJ2-7, with D perhaps matching TRBD1 (5 bases). The CDR3 totals 16 residues. The V gene's germline CDR1 is SGHTS and CDR2 YDEGEE. V was cut by 5 bases and J by 5 bases, with 23 bases left in between. CDR3 region: CASSPLVGHDLNEQYF. CDR3 sequence (DNA): TGTGCCAGCAGTCCCCTGGTGGGGCATGATTTAAACGAGCAGTACTTC.

This chain connects TRBV19 to TRBJ1-4; D call uncertain. Germline V lookup: CDR1 LNHDA, CDR2 SQIVND (reference sequence). This CDR3 is 14 amino acids long. The V end lost 2 bases, the J end lost 0 bases, and 4 bases lay between the germline ends. CDR3 bases: TGTGCCAGTAGTATACAAGCAACTAATGAAAAACTGTTTTTT. This translates into CASSIQATNEKLFF.